This T cell receptor (beta chain) was sequenced for a study of T-cell memory formation after mild COVID-19. General study results and limits: Pre-infection memory held some responding clones, suggesting pre-existing cross-reactive T cells responded.

Details on this clonotype: The antigen remains undetermined.

This CDR3 has 15 amino acids. The germline gives CDR1 SGHRS, CDR2 YFSETQ. V dropped 0 bases and J dropped 3 bases, with 12 bases sitting between them. cDNA libraries for TCR alpha and TCR beta, carrying sample barcodes and UMIs, came from 5'RACE with constant-segment primers. TCRdb reprocessed the 5' RACE reads with MiXCR, giving one entry per CDR3 protein. The table records 350,000 to 500,000 distinct CDR3 sequences, around 17% of them present only once. This rearrangement joins TRBV5-1 to TRBJ1-1; a possible D gene is TRBD1 (5 bases). Material: PBMCs or a T cell subset sorted from them (not recorded which). The clonotype originates from a man younger than 35 who had mild COVID-19 (a few samples of this study predate the infection). Cell type and time point are not known. CDR3 DNA sequence: TGCGCCAGCAGCTTGGTAGGTCAGGGACACACTGAAGCTTTCTTT. Translating it yields CASSLVGQGHTEAFF.